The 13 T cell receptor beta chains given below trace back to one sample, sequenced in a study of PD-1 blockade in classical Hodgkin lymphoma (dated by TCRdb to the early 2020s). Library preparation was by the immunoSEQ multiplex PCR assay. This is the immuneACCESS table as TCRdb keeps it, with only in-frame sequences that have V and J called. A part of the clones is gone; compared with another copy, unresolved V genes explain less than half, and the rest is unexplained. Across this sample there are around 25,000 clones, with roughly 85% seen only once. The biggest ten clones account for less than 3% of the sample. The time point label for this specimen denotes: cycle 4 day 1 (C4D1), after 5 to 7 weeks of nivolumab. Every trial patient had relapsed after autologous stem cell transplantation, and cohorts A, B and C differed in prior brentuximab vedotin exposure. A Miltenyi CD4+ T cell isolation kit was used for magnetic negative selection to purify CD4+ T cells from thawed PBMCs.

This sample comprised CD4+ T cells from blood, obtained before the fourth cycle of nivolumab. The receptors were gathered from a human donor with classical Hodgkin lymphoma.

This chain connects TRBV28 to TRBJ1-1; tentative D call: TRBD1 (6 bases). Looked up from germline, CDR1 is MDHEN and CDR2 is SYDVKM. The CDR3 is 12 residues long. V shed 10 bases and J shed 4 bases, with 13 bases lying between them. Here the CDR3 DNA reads TGTGCCACCCACAGGGAGCTCACTGAAGCTTTCTTT. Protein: CATHRELTEAFF.

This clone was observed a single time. CDR3 in amino acids: CASSPGTHNSPLHF. The CDR3 DNA follows: TGTGCCAGCAGCCCCGGGACACATAATTCACCCCTCCACTTT. The V and J genes are TRBV7-2 and TRBJ1-6, with a tentative D call TRBD1 (6 bases). The CDR3 is 14 residues long. Trimming took off 5 bases at V and 5 bases at J, with 10 bases between the two ends. CDR1 and CDR2 (germline): SGHTA, FQGNSA.

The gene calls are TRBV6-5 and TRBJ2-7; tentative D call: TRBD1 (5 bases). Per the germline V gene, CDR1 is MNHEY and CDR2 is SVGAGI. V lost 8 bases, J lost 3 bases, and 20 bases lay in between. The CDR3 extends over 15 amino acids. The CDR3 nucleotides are TGTGCCAGCGCCAGGGCATTGGGAAACTACTACGAGCAGTACTTC. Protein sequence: CASARALGNYYEQYF.

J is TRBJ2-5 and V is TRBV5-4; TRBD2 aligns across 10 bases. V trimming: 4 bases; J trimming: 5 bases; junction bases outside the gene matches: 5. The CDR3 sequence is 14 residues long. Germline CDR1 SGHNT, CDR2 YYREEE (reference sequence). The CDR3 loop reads CASSPSGRGETQYF. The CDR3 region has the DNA TGTGCCAGCAGCCCCAGCGGGAGGGGCGAGACCCAGTACTTC.

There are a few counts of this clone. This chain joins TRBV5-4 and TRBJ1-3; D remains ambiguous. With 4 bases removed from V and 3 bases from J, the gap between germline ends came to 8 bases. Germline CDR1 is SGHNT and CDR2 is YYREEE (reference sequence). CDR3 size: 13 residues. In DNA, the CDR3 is TGTGCCAGCAGCACCCCGTTTGGAAACACCATATATTTT. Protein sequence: CASSTPFGNTIYF.

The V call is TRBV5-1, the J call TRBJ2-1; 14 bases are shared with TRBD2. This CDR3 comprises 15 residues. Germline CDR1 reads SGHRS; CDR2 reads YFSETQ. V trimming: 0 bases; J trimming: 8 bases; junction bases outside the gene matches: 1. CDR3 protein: CASSLGGLAGDEQFF. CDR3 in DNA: TGCGCCAGCAGCTTGGGGGGACTAGCGGGAGATGAGCAGTTCTTC. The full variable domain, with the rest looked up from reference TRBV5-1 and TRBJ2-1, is KAGVTQTPRYLIKTRGQQVTLSCSPISGHRSVSWYQQTPGQGLQFLFEYFSETQRNKGNFPGRFSGRQFSNSRSEMNVSTLELGDSALYLCASSLGGLAGDEQFFGPGTRLTVL.

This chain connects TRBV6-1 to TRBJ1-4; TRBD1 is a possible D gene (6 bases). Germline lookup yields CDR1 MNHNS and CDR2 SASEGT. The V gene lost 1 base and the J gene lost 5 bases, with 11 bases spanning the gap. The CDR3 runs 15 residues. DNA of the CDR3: TGTGCCAGCAGTGAAGTAGGGACAAGAAATGAAAAACTGTTTTTT. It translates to CASSEVGTRNEKLFF.

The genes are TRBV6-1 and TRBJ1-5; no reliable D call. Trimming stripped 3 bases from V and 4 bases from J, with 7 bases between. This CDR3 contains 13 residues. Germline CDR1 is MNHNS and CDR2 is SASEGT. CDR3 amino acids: CASSESGNQPQHF. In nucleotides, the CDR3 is TGTGCCAGCAGTGAGTCCGGGAATCAGCCCCAGCATTTT.

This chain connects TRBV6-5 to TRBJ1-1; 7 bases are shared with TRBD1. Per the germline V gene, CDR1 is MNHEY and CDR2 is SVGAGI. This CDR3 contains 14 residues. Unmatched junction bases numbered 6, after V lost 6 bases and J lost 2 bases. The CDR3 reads CASRAGQANTEAFF. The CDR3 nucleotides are TGTGCCAGCAGGGCAGGACAGGCCAACACTGAAGCTTTCTTT.

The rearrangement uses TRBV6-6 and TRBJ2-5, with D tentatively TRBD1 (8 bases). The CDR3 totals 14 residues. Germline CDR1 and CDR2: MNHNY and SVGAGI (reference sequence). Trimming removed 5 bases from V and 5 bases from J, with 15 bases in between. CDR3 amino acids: CASSGQGGIETQYF. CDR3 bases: TGTGCCAGCAGTGGACAGGGAGGGATTGAGACCCAGTACTTC.

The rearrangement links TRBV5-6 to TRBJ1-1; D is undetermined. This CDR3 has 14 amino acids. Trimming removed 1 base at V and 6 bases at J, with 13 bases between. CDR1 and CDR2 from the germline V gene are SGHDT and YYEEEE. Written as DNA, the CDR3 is TGTGCCAGCAGCTTGACTAATGAGGACTCTGAAGCTTTCTTT. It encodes CASSLTNEDSEAFF. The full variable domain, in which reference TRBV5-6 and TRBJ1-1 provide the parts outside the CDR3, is DAGVTQSPTHLIKTRGQQVTLRCSPKSGHDTVSWYQQALGQGPQFIFQYYEEEERQRGNFPDRFSGHQFPNYSSELNVNALLLGDSALYLCASSLTNEDSEAFFGQGTRLTVV.

The CDR3 sequence: CASSQLATNEKLFF. CDR3 DNA: TGTGCCAGCTCACAACTTGCAACTAATGAAAAACTGTTTTTT. This rearrangement joins TRBV18 to TRBJ1-4, with D hard to call. Germline lookup yields CDR1 KGHSH and CDR2 LQKENI. The CDR3 consists of 14 residues. V was shortened by 4 bases and J by 0 bases, with 6 bases between the two germline ends.

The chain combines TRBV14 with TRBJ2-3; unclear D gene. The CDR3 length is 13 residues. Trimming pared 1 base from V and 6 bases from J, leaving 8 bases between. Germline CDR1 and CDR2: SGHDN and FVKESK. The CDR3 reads CASSQAGVDTQYF. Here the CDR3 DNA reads TGTGCCAGCAGCCAAGCTGGGGTTGATACGCAGTATTTT.